The 27 T cell receptor beta chains presented below share a single source sample, sequenced in a study of blood T cells in healthy people across ages. It was with a sample-barcoded 5' primer and a J-beta primer mix that a second PCR of about 6 to 12 cycles was run. TCRdb ran MiXCR on the 5' RACE reads and lists one entry per CDR3 protein. The sample has about 930,000 distinct CDR3 sequences, roughly 29% seen once. These same data were also listed under a study on T cells of mothers and their children.

The material sequenced was blood. The receptors stem from a woman between 35 and 50 years old in good health.

This clonotype appeared many times. The chain couples TRBV10-3 to TRBJ2-7, with 9 bases identical to TRBD1. Germline V CDR1 and CDR2: ENHRY, SYGVKD. Losses at the gene ends were 10 bases for V and 1 base for J; bases not matched to a gene: 8. The CDR3 covers 14 residues. The CDR3 reads CATGQGSNSYEQYF. CDR3 in DNA: TGTGCCACCGGACAGGGGTCGAATTCCTACGAGCAGTACTTC.

The table lists this clonotype with a few counts. The genes are TRBV5-1 and TRBJ2-5, with D perhaps TRBD1 (6 bases). The CDR3 consists of 11 residues. Trimming shortened V by 2 bases and J by 11 bases, and 10 bases separated the two germline ends. Per germline, CDR1 SGHRS and CDR2 YFSETQ. In DNA form, the CDR3 reads TGCGCCAGCAGCTTTCGACAGGAGCAGTACTTC. It encodes CASSFRQEQYF. Variable domain in full (rest from reference TRBV5-1 and TRBJ2-5): KAGVTQTPRYLIKTRGQQVTLSCSPISGHRSVSWYQQTPGQGLQFLFEYFSETQRNKGNFPGRFSGRQFSNSRSEMNVSTLELGDSALYLCASSFRQEQYFGPGTRLLVL.

The CDR3 is CASSAPRQGNYYNEQFF. CDR3 DNA sequence: TGTGCCAGCAGTGCCCCCAGACAGGGTAATTACTACAATGAGCAGTTCTTC. The gene calls are TRBV6-1 and TRBJ2-1; 7 positions agree with TRBD1. CDR1 and CDR2 from the germline V gene are MNHNS and SASEGT. The CDR3 spans 17 residues. Trimming removed 4 bases from V and 3 bases from J; junction bases left unmatched: 12.

This clonotype was recorded only once. The junction departs from the called germline gene at one end, perhaps through a read error. The chain carries TRBV4-3 and TRBJ1-5; D might be TRBD1 (6 bases). Germline V gene sequence: CDR1 LGHNA, CDR2 YSLEER. The CDR3 totals 14 residues. CDR3 residues: CTSSQAPGVQPQHF. In DNA, the CDR3 is TGCACCAGCAGCCAAGCCCCAGGGGTTCAGCCCCAGCATTTT.

The chain couples TRBV6-4 to TRBJ2-1, with D perhaps TRBD1 (7 bases). Trimming cost V 4 bases and J 9 bases, with 16 bases left between them. The CDR3 extends over 14 amino acids. Germline V CDR1 and CDR2: MRHNA, SNTAGT. For the CDR3, the DNA is TGTGCCAGCAGTGGTATCAGGGGGGCCAGTGAGCAGTTCTTC. As protein: CASSGIRGASEQFF.

This clonotype appeared a few times. The CDR3 DNA reads TGCGCCAGCAGCCAAGTCTTCGAGAACACTGAAGCTTTCTTT. It translates to CASSQVFENTEAFF. The gene calls are TRBV4-3 and TRBJ1-1; D is unresolved. V was trimmed by 1 base and J by 1 base, leaving 7 bases between them. The CDR3 covers 14 residues. In germline, CDR1 is LGHNA, CDR2 YSLEER.

This clonotype was picked up a small number of times. This chain links TRBV29-1 with TRBJ1-5; D possibly corresponds to TRBD1 (5 bases). The V end was cut by 5 bases, the J end by 1 base, with 9 bases between. CDR1 is SQVTM and CDR2 is ANQGSEA in the germline V gene. The CDR3 sequence is 13 residues long. The CDR3 loop reads CSVIWDSNQPQHF. The CDR3 region has the DNA TGCAGCGTTATATGGGACAGCAATCAGCCCCAGCATTTT.

This clonotype was seen many times. The chain has TRBV7-6 and TRBJ2-1; the match to TRBD2 covers 12 bases. The CDR3 has 16 residues. Trimming took 1 base from V and 4 from J; bases not matched to a gene: 2. Germline CDR1 reads SGHVS; CDR2 reads FNYEAQ. The CDR3 bases are TGTGCCAGCAGCTTAGAGGGGACTAGCGGGTACAATGAGCAGTTCTTC. The encoded protein is CASSLEGTSGYNEQFF.

V and J are TRBV2 and TRBJ2-3; TRBD1 matches 9 bases. Germline assignment: CDR1 SNHLY and CDR2 FYNNEI. This CDR3 contains 19 residues. J gave up 2 bases and V 5 bases, and 17 bases lay outside the gene matches. CDR3 sequence reads: CASSLPTPGTGLHTDTQYF. The CDR3 DNA reads TGTGCCAGCAGTCTCCCAACCCCCGGGACAGGGCTACACACAGATACGCAGTATTTT.

This chain uses TRBV29-1 with TRBJ2-1, with TRBD2 identical over 8 bases. Germline V lookup: CDR1 SQVTM, CDR2 ANQGSEA. This CDR3 has 13 amino acids. V lost 3 bases and J lost 7; bases outside the gene matches: 5. In DNA, the CDR3 is TGCAGCGTTGATTTGCGGGGGGTTAATGAGCAGTTCTTC. Protein sequence: CSVDLRGVNEQFF.

This clonotype was counted between two and nine times. V is TRBV6-2 or TRBV6-3 and J is TRBJ2-3; D remains ambiguous. There are 16 residues in the CDR3. V was trimmed by 0 bases and J by 2 bases, leaving 12 bases between them. The germline CDR1 and CDR2 sequences are MNHEY and SVGEGT. The CDR3 sequence is CASSYSGSPSTDTQYF. The CDR3 DNA sequence: TGTGCCAGCAGTTACTCTGGCAGCCCCTCCACAGATACGCAGTATTTT.

The J gene is TRBJ1-1, the V gene TRBV20-1; D is perhaps TRBD1 (6 bases). There are 8 residues in the CDR3. CDR1 DFQATT and CDR2 SNEGSKA come from the germline V gene (reference sequence). In DNA form, the CDR3 reads TGCAGCTACAGGGCCGCTTTCTTT. Translating it yields CSYRAAFF.

This clonotype came up once. The chain recombines TRBV25-1 with TRBJ2-7; 7 positions match TRBD1. The V gene's germline CDR1 is MGHDK and CDR2 SYGVNS. Germline trimming cut 10 bases from V and 3 bases from J; bases unmatched to any gene: 12. CDR3 size: 14 residues. The CDR3 sequence: CATELSRTGYEQYF. The CDR3, as DNA: TGTGCCACCGAGTTAAGCCGGACAGGCTACGAGCAGTACTTC.

This clonotype was seen ten or more times. The chain joins TRBV29-1 to TRBJ2-7, with TRBD1 matching 10 bases. Germline CDR1 and CDR2: SQVTM and ANQGSEA. The CDR3 extends over 16 amino acids. The V and J ends lost 0 bases and 2 bases, in that order; junction bases with no gene match: 7. Written as DNA, the CDR3 is TGCAGCGTTGAAGATGGGGACAGGGGCGAACCCTACGAGCAGTACTTC. Protein: CSVEDGDRGEPYEQYF.

The V call is TRBV28, the J call TRBJ2-7; D might be TRBD1 (5 bases). This CDR3 is built from 16 residues. CDR1 MDHEN and CDR2 SYDVKM come from the germline V gene. Trimming removed 7 bases from V and 1 base from J, with 20 bases in between. The CDR3 loop is CASIPLGAGNSYEQYF. The CDR3 bases are TGTGCCAGCATCCCCCTTGGGGCAGGGAATTCCTACGAGCAGTACTTC.

The rearrangement uses TRBV9 and TRBJ2-1; D is perhaps TRBD1 (6 bases). This CDR3 contains 15 residues. Trimming removed 0 bases from V and 4 bases from J, with 11 bases in between. CDR1 and CDR2 (germline): SGDLS, YYNGEE. CDR3 sequence reads: CASSVVGTRYNEQFF. CDR3 nucleotides: TGTGCCAGCAGCGTAGTTGGGACACGGTACAATGAGCAGTTCTTC.

V is TRBV20-1 and J is TRBJ2-1; TRBD2 aligns across 7 bases. The CDR3 contains 14 residues. Trimming at V came to 3 bases and at J to 6 bases, leaving 8 bases not matched to a gene. Germline CDR1 is DFQATT and CDR2 is SNEGSKA (reference sequence). The CDR3 reads CSARGRGMGNEQFF. The CDR3 DNA reads as TGCAGTGCTAGGGGGCGGGGGATGGGCAATGAGCAGTTCTTC.

This clonotype has ten or more counts. J is TRBJ2-3 and V is TRBV7-2; D uncertain. This CDR3 region has 15 residues. Trimming cost V 0 bases and J 6 bases, with 13 bases left between them. Germline CDR1 is SGHTA and CDR2 is FQGNSA. The chain's CDR3 is CASSLARYLGDTQYF. Here the CDR3 DNA reads TGTGCCAGCAGCTTAGCGCGGTACCTCGGGGATACGCAGTATTTT.

This clonotype was counted only a few times. This chain connects TRBV4-2 to TRBJ2-3; the D gene is possibly TRBD2 (7 bases). Germline CDR1 is LGHNA and CDR2 is YNFKEQ. The CDR3 sequence is 17 residues long. The V end was cut by 0 bases, the J end by 2 bases, with 15 bases between. CDR3 residues: CASSQEVRGAATDTQYF. The CDR3 bases are TGTGCCAGCAGCCAAGAAGTCCGGGGGGCCGCCACAGATACGCAGTATTTT.

A few counts support this clonotype. The V call is TRBV5-1, the J call TRBJ2-5; a possible D gene is TRBD1 (6 bases). V was trimmed by 3 bases and J by 1 base, leaving 10 bases between them. Germline V gene sequence: CDR1 SGHRS, CDR2 YFSETQ. This CDR3 has 14 residues. The CDR3 nucleotides read TGCGCCAGCAGCTCACAGGGATTCCAAGAGACCCAGTACTTC. This codes for CASSSQGFQETQYF. Full variable domain (outside the CDR3, taken from reference TRBV5-1 and TRBJ2-5): KAGVTQTPRYLIKTRGQQVTLSCSPISGHRSVSWYQQTPGQGLQFLFEYFSETQRNKGNFPGRFSGRQFSNSRSEMNVSTLELGDSALYLCASSSQGFQETQYFGPGTRLLVL.

V and J are TRBV2 and TRBJ1-2, with a tentative D call TRBD1 (6 bases). Trimming stripped 11 bases from V and 1 base from J, with 14 bases between. CDR3 length: 13 residues. Germline-derived CDR1 and CDR2 are SNHLY and FYNNEI. Here the CDR3 DNA reads TGTGCCGCCTCGACAGGAATTAACTATGGCTACACCTTC. Translated: CAASTGINYGYTF.

The V call is TRBV24-1, the J call TRBJ2-1; 10 bases line up with TRBD1. The end of the DNA aligns better with TRBJ2-7, so the J call may be wrong. The germline V gene has CDR1 KGHDR and CDR2 SFDVKD. The CDR3 is made up of 18 amino acids. The CDR3 spells CATSDPGTGAISYNEQYF. The DNA for the CDR3 is TGTGCCACCAGTGACCCCGGGACAGGGGCAATCTCCTACAATGAGCAGTACTTC.

For this clonotype: No conserved phenylalanine or tryptophan is present at the end of the CDR3, so a read error is the likely explanation. The chain's CDR3 is CASSLARDYNEQFL. The CDR3 DNA reads as TGTGCCAGCAGCTTAGCCAGGGACTACAATGAGCAGTTCCTC. The rearrangement joins TRBV7-2 to TRBJ2-1; TRBD1 might be the D (5 bases). Germline-derived CDR1 and CDR2 are SGHTA and FQGNSA. The V gene lost 0 bases and the J gene lost 3 bases, with 6 bases spanning the gap. The CDR3 is made up of 14 amino acids.

The chain employs TRBV7-9 and TRBJ2-5; a weak D match, TRBD1 (6 bases). The CDR3 runs to 14 residues. The V end lost 1 base, the J end lost 3 bases, and 9 bases lay between the germline ends. Germline-derived CDR1 and CDR2 are SEHNR and FQNEAQ (reference sequence). CDR3 amino acids: CASSLVYREETQYF. The CDR3 coding sequence is TGTGCCAGCAGCTTAGTGTACAGGGAAGAGACCCAGTACTTC. Full variable domain (rest looked up from reference TRBV7-9 and TRBJ2-5): DTGVSQNPRHKITKRGQNVTFRCDPISEHNRLYWYRQTLGQGPEFLTYFQNEAQLEKSRLLSDRFSAERPKGSFSTLEIQRTEQGDSAMYLCASSLVYREETQYFGPGTRLLVL.

This clonotype has more than one count but fewer than ten. The chain links TRBV14 to TRBJ2-7, with a possible D match to TRBD1 (6 bases). Per the germline V gene, CDR1 is SGHDN and CDR2 is FVKESK. The ends were cut back, 3 bases at V and 7 bases at J, with 13 bases in the middle. The CDR3 consists of 13 residues. This CDR3 reads CASSHLQGQEQYF. The CDR3 DNA is TGTGCCAGCAGCCACCTACAGGGACAAGAGCAGTACTTC.

The rearrangement joins TRBV3-1 to TRBJ1-1; 9 bases map to TRBD1. After removal of 5 bases from V and 4 bases from J, the junction contained 8 bases not matched to a gene. Germline V gene data show CDR1 as LGHDT and CDR2 as YNNKEL (reference sequence). This CDR3 region has 15 residues. The CDR3 reads CASSLTGGLATEAFF. The CDR3 DNA follows: TGTGCCAGCAGCTTAACAGGGGGCTTAGCCACTGAAGCTTTCTTT.

CDR3 in DNA: TGTGCCAGCAGTACCAGGGGGCTTGGCACCGGGGAGCTGTTTTTT. Residues: CASSTRGLGTGELFF. The rearrangement links TRBV2 to TRBJ2-2; TRBD1 matches at 8 bases. The CDR3 is made up of 15 amino acids. Germline V gene data show CDR1 as SNHLY and CDR2 as FYNNEI. The V segment lost 5 bases and the J segment 4 bases; nucleotides outside the gene matches: 6. The full variable domain, completed using reference TRBV2 and TRBJ2-2, is EPEVTQTPSHQVTQMGQEVILRCVPISNHLYFYWYRQILGQKVEFLVSFYNNEISEKSEIFDDQFSVERPDGSNFTLKIRSTKLEDSAMYFCASSTRGLGTGELFFGEGSRLTVL.